A selection of T cell receptor beta chains follows, all from one sample in a study of CD8 T cell repertoires and HIV-1 epitope variants. No cognate antigen is known for these TCRs. Profiling relied on immunoSEQ multiplex PCR, and the TCRdb table lists in-frame clones only, not all of them. This sample has 5,500 to 6,000 clones, with about 66% found just once. The specimen sequenced was cultured CD8+ T cells derived from PBMCs. The receptors shown here come from a male donor with HIV. Each CDR3 is given with its conserved first and last residue. The D gene is left open where the match is weak. Not every row has a clone size; where given, it reads once, few, many or a size class.

clone size	V gene	D gene	CDR3 length	J gene	CDR3 protein	CDR3 DNA
-	TRBV7-6	TRBD2	14	TRBJ2-7	CASSGLAGAYEQYF	TGTGCCAGCAGCGGACTAGCGGGAGCCTACGAGCAGTACTTC
large	TRBV28	-	14	TRBJ1-1	CATFPTGSNTEAFF	TGTGCCACCTTTCCGACAGGCTCGAACACTGAAGCTTTCTTT
few	TRBV11-1	-	14	TRBJ1-1	CASSLTAGGTEAFF	TGTGCCAGCAGCTTGACAGCCGGGGGTACTGAAGCTTTCTTT
-	TRBV5-6	TRBD2	14	TRBJ2-7	CASSLSSGTYEQYF	TGTGCCAGCAGCTTGTCTAGCGGGACCTACGAGCAGTACTTC
-	TRBV28	-	16	TRBJ1-3	CASRARGGPGGNTIYF	TGTGCCAGCAGAGCCCGGGGGGGACCCGGAGGAAACACCATATATTTT
-	TRBV18	-	15	TRBJ2-7	CASSPRPRAENEQYF	TGTGCCAGCTCACCGCGTCCTAGGGCTGAGAACGAGCAGTACTTC
-	TRBV20-1	-	11	TRBJ2-7	CSARDQGEQYF	TGCAGTGCTAGAGATCAGGGCGAGCAGTACTTC
-	TRBV13	-	13	TRBJ2-1	CASSLLAYNEQFF	TGTGCCAGCAGCTTACTGGCCTACAATGAGCAGTTCTTC
-	TRBV19	-	19	TRBJ2-6	CASSTRDPTRPSGANVLTF	TGTGCCAGTAGTACCCGTGATCCTACCCGGCCCTCTGGGGCCAACGTCCTGACTTTC
medium-sized	TRBV6-1	-	15	TRBJ1-5	CASSVDTDNYQPQHF	TGTGCCAGCAGCGTAGACACCGACAACTATCAGCCCCAGCATTTT
few	TRBV6-5	TRBD1	16	TRBJ2-1	CASSYSSVSGGNEQFF	TGTGCCAGCAGTTACTCATCGGTGTCAGGGGGCAATGAGCAGTTCTTC
once	TRBV11-1	-	16	TRBJ2-3	CASSSPGRDTTDTQYF	TGTGCCAGCAGCTCCCCCGGACGGGACACCACAGATACGCAGTATTTT
-	TRBV5-6	-	12	TRBJ2-7	CASSLEDYEQYF	TGTGCCAGCAGCTTGGAAGACTACGAGCAGTACTTC
once	TRBV7-8	-	14	TRBJ1-4	CASSQFATNEKLFF	TGTGCCAGCAGCCAATTCGCAACTAATGAAAAACTGTTTTTT
-	TRBV23-1	-	13	TRBJ2-1	CARRKSGGDEQFF	TGCGCCAGAAGAAAAAGCGGTGGCGACGAGCAGTTCTTC
-	TRBV5-6	-	13	TRBJ2-7	CASSSLHLYEQYF	TGTGCCAGCAGCTCGTTACATCTATACGAGCAGTACTTC
-	TRBV6-1	TRBD2	15	TRBJ2-3	CASPSGEAYTDTQYF	TGTGCCAGCCCGAGCGGGGAGGCCTACACAGATACGCAGTATTTT
-	TRBV10-1	TRBD2	17	TRBJ2-2	CASSESGLAGVAGELFF	TGCGCCAGCAGTGAGTCGGGACTAGCGGGAGTGGCCGGGGAGCTGTTTTTT
-	TRBV9	-	14	TRBJ1-1	CASSVGGQDTEAFF	TGTGCCAGCAGCGTAGGGGGCCAGGACACTGAAGCTTTCTTT
-	TRBV30	-	13	TRBJ1-5	CAWRRDSNQPQHF	TGTGCCTGGAGAAGGGACAGCAATCAGCCCCAGCATTTT
-	TRBV28	-	12	TRBJ1-1	CASSQRAREAFF	TGTGCCAGCAGTCAGCGGGCCAGGGAGGCTTTCTTT
-	TRBV2	-	11	TRBJ2-1	CASSEGGEQFF	TGTGCCAGCAGTGAGGGGGGTGAGCAGTTCTTC
few	TRBV30	-	13	TRBJ1-1	CAWSELINTEAFF	TGTGCCTGGAGTGAACTGATTAACACTGAAGCTTTCTTT
-	TRBV18	TRBD2	16	TRBJ2-3	CASSSIAGIMTDTQYF	TGTGCCAGCTCTTCTATAGCGGGCATTATGACAGATACGCAGTATTTT
-	TRBV11-3	TRBD2	13	TRBJ2-5	CASSPGGDETQYF	TGTGCCAGCAGCCCGGGGGGGGACGAGACCCAGTACTTC
-	TRBV7-8	-	12	TRBJ2-4	CALGEDQNIQYF	TGTGCCTTGGGGGAGGACCAAAACATTCAGTACTTC
-	TRBV9	TRBD1	17	TRBJ2-5	CASSGGGQQALGETQYF	TGTGCCAGCAGCGGAGGGGGACAGCAGGCCCTCGGGGAGACCCAGTACTTC
few	TRBV28	-	15	TRBJ2-7	CASTRPLGAIHEQYF	TGTGCCAGCACCCGCCCCTTGGGGGCTATCCACGAGCAGTACTTC
-	TRBV7-2	-	14	TRBJ1-2	CASSPRGGGYGYTF	TGTGCCAGCAGCCCTCGGGGTGGGGGCTATGGCTACACCTTC
-	TRBV9	TRBD1	14	TRBJ2-7	CASSVDRGQREQYF	TGTGCCAGCAGCGTAGACAGGGGGCAGCGAGAGCAGTACTTC
-	TRBV28	-	11	TRBJ2-7	CASSPTREQYF	TGTGCCAGCAGTCCTACGCGCGAGCAGTACTTC
-	TRBV5-6	TRBD2	14	TRBJ2-5	CASSGLAREETQYF	TGTGCCAGCAGCGGACTAGCGAGGGAAGAGACCCAGTACTTC
-	TRBV28	TRBD1	18	TRBJ2-6	CASSPAWDRGSGANVLTF	TGTGCCAGCAGTCCTGCGTGGGACAGGGGTTCTGGGGCCAACGTCCTGACTTTC
-	TRBV7-9	-	16	TRBJ2-4	CASSSSDLGAKNIQYF	TGTGCCAGCAGCTCGTCGGATCTGGGAGCCAAAAACATTCAGTACTTC
-	TRBV30	-	12	TRBJ2-4	CAWKGLENIQYF	TGTGCCTGGAAAGGGCTGGAAAACATTCAGTACTTC
-	TRBV19	TRBD1	18	TRBJ2-7	CASSTQIPDRGQRYEQYF	TGTGCCAGTAGTACCCAGATCCCCGACAGGGGGCAACGTTACGAGCAGTACTTC
few	TRBV27	-	13	TRBJ1-6	CASTLAGNSPLHF	TGTGCCAGCACTCTGGCGGGGAATTCACCCCTCCACTTT
-	TRBV28	TRBD1	16	TRBJ2-1	CASSSTGVGSYNEQFF	TGTGCCAGCAGTTCCACAGGGGTAGGCTCCTACAATGAGCAGTTCTTC
-	TRBV29-1	TRBD2	13	TRBJ2-3	CSVKVAGDGGQYF	TGCAGCGTGAAAGTAGCGGGGGACGGGGGGCAGTATTTT
few	TRBV7-9	-	15	TRBJ2-7	CASSLPSAPIYEQYF	TGTGCCAGCAGCTTACCTAGCGCCCCAATCTACGAGCAGTACTTC
-	TRBV5-4	-	12	TRBJ2-3	CASTQPGDTQYF	TGTGCCAGCACCCAACCGGGAGATACGCAGTATTTT
-	TRBV4-2	-	12	TRBJ2-7	CASSLRAGEQYF	TGTGCCAGCAGCTTACGAGCGGGCGAGCAGTACTTC
-	TRBV28	TRBD1	17	TRBJ1-4	CASSPELDRVHNEKLFF	TGTGCCAGCAGCCCCGAACTCGACAGGGTTCATAATGAAAAACTGTTTTTT
-	TRBV6-5	TRBD2	16	TRBJ2-2	CASSSKREEVTGELFF	TGTGCCAGCAGTTCTAAGCGGGAGGAGGTGACCGGGGAGCTGTTTTTT
-	TRBV6-5	TRBD2	16	TRBJ2-1	CASSYSPSGSHNEQFF	TGTGCCAGCAGTTACTCTCCTAGCGGGAGCCACAATGAGCAGTTCTTC
-	TRBV5-5	TRBD1	19	TRBJ2-6	CASSSGDRGRTSGANVLTF	TGTGCCAGCAGCTCGGGGGACAGGGGGCGCACCTCTGGGGCCAACGTCCTGACTTTC
-	TRBV2	TRBD1	15	TRBJ2-7	CASSEAGQGAWEQYF	TGTGCCAGCAGTGAAGCTGGACAGGGGGCGTGGGAGCAGTACTTC
-	TRBV5-4	-	13	TRBJ2-1	CASSGSSYNEQFF	TGTGCCAGCAGCGGTAGCTCCTACAATGAGCAGTTCTTC
few	TRBV6-1	TRBD1	15	TRBJ1-5	CASSEGQGAEKPQHF	TGTGCCAGCAGTGAAGGACAGGGGGCTGAGAAGCCCCAGCATTTT
-	TRBV28	TRBD2	14	TRBJ2-7	CASSLTSGLREQYF	TGTGCCAGCAGTCTAACTAGCGGCCTGCGGGAGCAGTACTTC
once	TRBV27	-	16	TRBJ2-2	CASSLRAPGYTGELFF	TGTGCCAGCAGTTTACGGGCCCCGGGATACACCGGGGAGCTGTTTTTT
once	TRBV6-6	-	12	TRBJ1-3	CASSYSRNTIYF	TGTGCCAGCAGTTACTCAAGGAACACCATATATTTT
-	TRBV5-6	-	16	TRBJ2-6	CASSLGAGSGANVLTF	TGTGCCAGCAGCTTGGGGGCCGGCTCTGGGGCCAACGTCCTGACTTTC
-	TRBV7-9	TRBD2	16	TRBJ2-1	CASSLEGGRSYNEQFF	TGTGCCAGCAGCTTAGAGGGCGGGAGATCCTACAATGAGCAGTTCTTC
-	TRBV5-5	-	15	TRBJ2-5	CASSSAGIDQETQYF	TGTGCCAGCAGCTCCGCCGGGATAGATCAAGAGACCCAGTACTTC
-	TRBV27	TRBD1	15	TRBJ1-1	CASSTRQGRYTEAFF	TGTGCCAGCAGTACACGACAGGGGAGATACACTGAAGCTTTCTTT
-	TRBV25-1	-	14	TRBJ2-1	CASSDWDFDNEQFF	TGTGCCAGCAGTGACTGGGACTTCGACAATGAGCAGTTCTTC
-	TRBV15	TRBD1	14	TRBJ1-5	CATNAGGEGQPQHF	TGTGCCACCAACGCAGGGGGCGAGGGTCAGCCCCAGCATTTT
-	TRBV19	-	15	TRBJ2-5	CASSMEESAQETQYF	TGTGCCAGTAGTATGGAGGAAAGCGCCCAAGAGACCCAGTACTTC